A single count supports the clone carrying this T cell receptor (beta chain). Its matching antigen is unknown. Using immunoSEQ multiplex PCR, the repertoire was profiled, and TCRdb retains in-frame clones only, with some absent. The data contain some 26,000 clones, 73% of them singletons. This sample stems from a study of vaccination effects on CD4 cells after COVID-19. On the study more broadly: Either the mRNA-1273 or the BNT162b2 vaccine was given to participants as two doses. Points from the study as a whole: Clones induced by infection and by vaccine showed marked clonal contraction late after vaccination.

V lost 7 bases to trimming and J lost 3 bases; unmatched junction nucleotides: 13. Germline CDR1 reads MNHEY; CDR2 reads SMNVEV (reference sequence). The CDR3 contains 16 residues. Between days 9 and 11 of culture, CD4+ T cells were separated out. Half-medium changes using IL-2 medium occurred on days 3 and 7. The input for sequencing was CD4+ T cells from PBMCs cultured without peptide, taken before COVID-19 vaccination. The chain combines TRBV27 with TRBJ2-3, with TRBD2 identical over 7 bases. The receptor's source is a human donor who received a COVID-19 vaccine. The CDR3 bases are TGTGCCAGCATTCAAAAGCGGGGCCCGCAGACAGATACGCAGTATTTT. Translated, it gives CASIQKRGPQTDTQYF.